The 31 T cell receptor beta chains presented below share a single source sample, sequenced in a study of beta chain features in type 1 diabetes. General study results and limits: Within each of all four CD4+ subsets, Type 1 diabetes patients had TCRB CDR3s that were moderately but significantly shorter.

These receptors are not linked to any known antigen. The sequenced template was cDNA made from the entire isolated RNA. Method: immunoSEQ multiplex PCR; TCRdb's copy keeps in-frame clones and lacks some. The data contain about 400,000 clones, over 9.5% of them seen just once; the ten biggest clones take up about 0.01%. The sample consisted of naive CD4+ T cells from blood. These receptor sequences come from a woman aged 18-30 years with type 1 diabetes.

The rearrangement joins TRBV7-2 to TRBJ2-1; 8 positions agree with TRBD2. The length of the CDR3 is 17 residues. The germline V gene encodes CDR1 SGHTA and CDR2 FQGNSA. V shed 4 bases, J shed 8 bases, and the junction held 16 bases outside the gene matches. CDR3 DNA: TGTGCCAGCAGCTGGCCGTGGGGTCGGGGGGGCCGCGATGAGCAGTTCTTC. Amino acid sequence: CASSWPWGRGGRDEQFF.

V gene TRBV5-4 combines with J gene TRBJ2-7; TRBD1 aligns across 8 bases. This CDR3 region has 15 residues. V lost 3 bases, J lost 0 bases, and 5 bases stayed unmatched. CDR1 is SGHNT and CDR2 is YYREEE in the germline V gene (reference sequence). This chain's CDR3 is CASSWAGGNSYEQYF. The DNA of the CDR3 is TGTGCCAGCAGCTGGGCAGGGGGCAACTCCTACGAGCAGTACTTC.

This clone showed up just a few times. The chain employs TRBV2 and TRBJ2-5, with TRBD2 as a possible D gene (6 bases). Per the germline V gene, CDR1 is SNHLY and CDR2 is FYNNEI. The CDR3 totals 15 residues. Between the trimmed V and J ends, which lost 4 bases and 6 bases, there was a span of 18 bases. The DNA for the CDR3 is TGTGCCAGCAGTGCCCGGGACTCCCAAGGCAAGACCCAGTACTTC. Translating it yields CASSARDSQGKTQYF.

This clone occurred a few times. J is TRBJ2-1 and V is TRBV10-3; TRBD2 aligns across 10 bases. The CDR3 totals 16 residues. CDR1 ENHRY and CDR2 SYGVKD come from the germline V gene. V shed 6 bases, J shed 10 bases, and the junction held 15 bases outside the gene matches. CDR3 nucleotides: TGTGCCATCAGGGGACTAATGAGCGGGGGGGCCGGGGAGCAGTTCTTC. This codes for CAIRGLMSGGAGEQFF.

The chain carries TRBV5-6 and TRBJ2-7; TRBD2 aligns across 13 bases. Germline V gene lookup returns CDR1 SGHDT and CDR2 YYEEEE. The V gene end was trimmed by 0 bases and the J gene end by 7 bases; junction bases not matched to a gene: 7. The CDR3 runs 16 residues. CDR3 DNA sequence: TGTGCCAGCAGCTTGGTCCCGGGACTAGCGGGGCGGGAGCAGTACTTC. Its translation: CASSLVPGLAGREQYF.

The rearrangement joins TRBV30 to TRBJ1-2; 8 positions agree with TRBD1. Germline V gene data show CDR1 as GTSNPN and CDR2 as SVGIG (reference sequence). The V segment lost 2 bases and the J segment 0 bases; nucleotides outside the gene matches: 11. CDR3 length: 17 residues. Here the CDR3 reads CAWSPEDRARANYGYTF. As DNA, the CDR3 is TGTGCCTGGAGTCCCGAGGACAGGGCTAGGGCTAACTATGGCTACACCTTC.

In this sample, this clone turned up a few times. This sequence joins TRBV4-3 and TRBJ1-2; D is perhaps TRBD1 (5 bases). V lost 0 bases and J 8 bases, leaving 16 bases between the germline ends. Germline CDR1 reads LGHNA; CDR2 reads YSLEER. The CDR3 length is 15 residues. CDR3 in DNA: TGCGCCAGCAGCCAAGATCGTGCGGGGCTACGGGGCTACACCTTC. It translates to CASSQDRAGLRGYTF.

This clone was recorded a few times. The chain links TRBV30 to TRBJ2-5; D possibly corresponds to TRBD2 (7 bases). Trimming left V 0 bases short and J 7 bases short, with 12 bases between. CDR1 is GTSNPN and CDR2 is SVGIG in the germline V gene (reference sequence). CDR3 length equals 13 residues. The CDR3 here is CAWSVGGRGTQYF. Here the CDR3 DNA reads TGTGCCTGGAGTGTAGGGGGGAGGGGGACCCAGTACTTC.

The genes are TRBV10-3 and TRBJ2-7, with TRBD2 matching 9 bases. The CDR3 has 14 amino acids. The V segment lost 5 bases and the J segment 0 bases; nucleotides outside the gene matches: 2. Looked up from germline, CDR1 is ENHRY and CDR2 is SYGVKD. The DNA of the CDR3 is TGTGCCATCAGTAAGCGGGGGGTCTCCTACGAGCAGTACTTC. Translating gives CAISKRGVSYEQYF.

The chain links TRBV18 to TRBJ2-3, with a weak D call TRBD1 (6 bases). V was shortened by 0 bases and J by 5 bases, with 6 bases between the two germline ends. Per germline, CDR1 KGHSH and CDR2 LQKENI. There are 13 residues in the CDR3. The CDR3 is CASSPPQGDTQYF. The DNA of the CDR3 is TGTGCCAGCTCACCACCACAGGGAGATACGCAGTATTTT.

V usage is TRBV5-1 and J usage is TRBJ1-6, with D maybe TRBD1 (5 bases). Per germline, CDR1 SGHRS and CDR2 YFSETQ. CDR3 size: 13 residues. Between the trimmed V and J ends, which lost 6 bases and 8 bases, there was a span of 12 bases. In DNA, the CDR3 is TGCGCCAGCACCGACGGGGGGTATTCACCCCTCCACTTT. Encoded protein: CASTDGGYSPLHF.

The chain has TRBV11-3 and TRBJ2-3; D gene unclear. Germline V gene lookup returns CDR1 SGHNT and CDR2 YENEEA. With 3 bases removed from V and 0 bases from J, the gap between germline ends came to 7 bases. The CDR3 has 14 amino acids. CDR3 residues: CASSLTRSTDTQYF. In DNA form, the CDR3 reads TGTGCCAGCAGCTTGACTCGTAGCACAGATACGCAGTATTTT.

This chain links TRBV30 with TRBJ2-7; D may be TRBD1 (5 bases). CDR3 length: 15 amino acids. Germline assignment: CDR1 GTSNPN and CDR2 SVGIG (reference sequence). V was pared by 1 base and J by 2 bases, with 15 bases between. CDR3 nucleotides: TGTGCCTGGAGTGGGGGCAGGGTGGTTACCTACGAGCAGTACTTC. Amino acid sequence: CAWSGGRVVTYEQYF.

The chain links TRBV28 to TRBJ1-5; possible D gene TRBD1, 5 bases. The CDR3 has 15 residues. CDR1 is MDHEN and CDR2 is SYDVKM in the germline V gene. Trimming shortened V by 6 bases and J by 6 bases, and 18 bases separated the two germline ends. The CDR3 is CASRPSPGGGQPQHF. For the CDR3, the DNA is TGTGCCAGCAGACCCTCCCCCGGGGGAGGTCAGCCCCAGCATTTT.

This clone was seen a handful of times. The chain couples TRBV15 to TRBJ2-7, with TRBD1 identical over 7 bases. CDR1 is LNHNV, CDR2 YYDKDF, per germline (reference sequence). The CDR3 covers 15 residues. Losses at the gene ends were 2 bases for V and 6 bases for J; bases not matched to a gene: 10. CDR3 DNA sequence: TGTGCCACCAGCAGATATGACAGGGACGCGGGCGAGCAGTACTTC. Amino acids: CATSRYDRDAGEQYF. Based on the CDR3 plus reference TRBV15 and TRBJ2-7, the full variable domain is DAMVIQNPRYQVTQFGKPVTLSCSQTLNHNVMYWYQQKSSQAPKLLFHYYDKDFNNEADTPDNFQSRRPNTSFCFLDIRSPGLGDTAMYLCATSRYDRDAGEQYFGPGTRLTVT.

This clone occurred a few times. The gene calls are TRBV25-1 and TRBJ1-4; the D gene is possibly TRBD1 (5 bases). CDR3 length: 15 amino acids. V was pared by 6 bases and J by 8 bases, with 19 bases between. Germline-derived CDR1 and CDR2 are MGHDK and SYGVNS. For the CDR3, the DNA is TGTGCCAGCAGCGACTCCGGGCCGCGGGGGGAAAAACTGTTTTTT. Translated: CASSDSGPRGEKLFF.

The V call is TRBV28, the J call TRBJ2-7; 7 nucleotides agree with TRBD1. Germline V gene data show CDR1 as MDHEN and CDR2 as SYDVKM. V was pared by 10 bases and J by 0 bases, with 15 bases of the junction left unmatched. This CDR3 is 16 amino acids long. The DNA of the CDR3 is TGTGCCAACCACTCCCCCGGGACAGCGAGCTCCTACGAGCAGTACTTC. It translates to CANHSPGTASSYEQYF.

A few counts support this clone. The chain employs TRBV23-1 and TRBJ2-1; 11 bases match TRBD2. TRBV23-1 is an ORF; its function is uncertain. This CDR3 has 15 amino acids. The CDR3 sequence is CPTSGGLPFYNEQFF. The CDR3 DNA sequence: TGCCCTACTAGCGGGGGCCTCCCGTTCTACAATGAGCAGTTCTTC.

This clone has just a few counts. The junction does not match germline at one end; this may be a read error. The rearrangement links TRBV7-2 to TRBJ1-4, with 10 positions matching TRBD1. The germline V gene encodes CDR1 SGHTA and CDR2 FQGNSA. The CDR3 length is 15 residues. The CDR3 region is CASSLAAGQGLVRDF. The CDR3, as DNA: TGTGCCAGCAGCTTAGCTGCGGGACAGGGGCTGGTTAGGGATTTT. The full variable domain, rest sourced from reference TRBV7-2 and TRBJ1-4, is GAGVSQSPSNKVTEKGKDVELRCDPISGHTALYWYRQSLGQGLEFLIYFQGNSAPDKSGLPSDRFSAERTGGSVSTLTIQRTQQEDSAVYLCASSLAAGQGLVRDFGSGTQLSVL.

The V and J genes are TRBV7-6 and TRBJ2-1, with 8 nucleotides matching TRBD1. V dropped 5 bases and J dropped 8; count of bases not matched to a gene: 11. Germline assignment: CDR1 SGHVS and CDR2 FNYEAQ. The CDR3 is 15 amino acids. The CDR3 protein is CASSAGTGPSDEQFF. In nucleotides, the CDR3 is TGTGCCAGCAGCGCGGGGACAGGTCCCTCCGATGAGCAGTTCTTC.

The chain recombines TRBV9 with TRBJ2-1; 9 nucleotides line up with TRBD1. From germline, CDR1 is SGDLS and CDR2 YYNGEE. The CDR3 extends over 17 amino acids. Unmatched junction bases numbered 8, after V lost 0 bases and J lost 4 bases. CDR3 in amino acids: CASSVAVTGGDYNEQFF. DNA of the CDR3: TGTGCCAGCAGCGTAGCCGTGACAGGGGGGGATTACAATGAGCAGTTCTTC.

This chain connects TRBV6-1 to TRBJ1-5; 12 nucleotides line up with TRBD1. V was pared by 10 bases and J by 7 bases, with 5 bases of the junction left unmatched. CDR3 length: 13 amino acids. The germline V gene has CDR1 MNHNS and CDR2 SASEGT. CDR3 amino acids: CATKGTGGQPQHF. DNA for the CDR3: TGTGCCACTAAGGGGACAGGGGGCCAGCCCCAGCATTTT.

Only a few counts were recorded for this clone. The V call is TRBV2, the J call TRBJ1-2, with TRBD1 matching 8 bases. This CDR3 spans 14 amino acids. Germline CDR1 reads SNHLY; CDR2 reads FYNNEI. J was trimmed by 2 bases and V by 6 bases; bases with no gene match: 5. CDR3 sequence (DNA): TGTGCCAGCAGCCTACGACAGGGGAACTATGGCTACACCTTC. It codes for CASSLRQGNYGYTF.

In its sample, this clone was seen a few times. The CDR3, as DNA: TGTGCCGGCCGGGACAGGGGGTACGAGCAGTACTTC. The encoded protein is CAGRDRGYEQYF. The chain has TRBV2 and TRBJ2-7; 11 positions agree with TRBD1. The J segment lost 4 bases and the V segment lost 11 bases, leaving 4 bases of the junction unmatched. The CDR3 sequence is 12 residues long. Germline V CDR1 and CDR2: SNHLY, FYNNEI.

This clone turned up a few times. The chain's CDR3 is CASSPLGNTEAFF. The CDR3 DNA follows: TGTGCCAGCTCACCCCTCGGGAACACTGAAGCTTTCTTT. This rearrangement joins TRBV18 to TRBJ1-1; no definite D call. V was pared by 3 bases and J by 1 base, with 6 bases between. Germline CDR1 KGHSH, CDR2 LQKENI. The CDR3 totals 13 residues.

This clone was seen only a few times. This chain uses TRBV6-1 with TRBJ2-4; D gene ambiguous. V gave up 6 bases and J gave up 6 bases, with 9 bases separating them. The germline V gene encodes CDR1 MNHNS and CDR2 SASEGT. There are 12 residues in the CDR3. The chain's CDR3 is CASSPSRNIQYF. DNA for the CDR3: TGTGCCAGCAGCCCTTCTAGAAACATTCAGTACTTC.

This clone turned up a few times. The chain combines TRBV7-8 with TRBJ1-5; D may be TRBD1 (6 bases). Between the trimmed V and J ends, which lost 0 bases and 4 bases, there was a span of 10 bases. The CDR3 loop spans 15 amino acids. The V gene's germline CDR1 is SGHVS and CDR2 FQNEAQ. The CDR3 is CASSLALQGNQPQHF. In nucleotides, the CDR3 is TGTGCCAGCAGCTTAGCGTTACAGGGAAATCAGCCCCAGCATTTT.

CDR3 residues: CASSSLLGGEQFF. The CDR3 DNA is TGTGCCAGCAGCTCCCTACTGGGAGGTGAGCAGTTCTTC. This rearrangement joins TRBV7-3 to TRBJ2-1; possible D gene TRBD2, 6 bases. Germline assignment: CDR1 SGHTA and CDR2 FQGTGA. Trimming took off 4 bases at V and 9 bases at J, with 13 bases between the two ends. The CDR3 totals 13 residues.

V and J are TRBV27 and TRBJ2-7; a possible D gene is TRBD1 (6 bases). This CDR3 region has 16 residues. The germline V gene has CDR1 MNHEY and CDR2 SMNVEV (reference sequence). Trimming stripped 5 bases from V and 0 bases from J, with 17 bases between. In nucleotides, the CDR3 is TGTGCCAGCAGTCAAGATGGACAGCTCTCCTCCTACGAGCAGTACTTC. Translation: CASSQDGQLSSYEQYF.

The chain joins TRBV7-9 to TRBJ2-4; TRBD1 agrees at 7 bases. Trimming removed 1 base from V and 7 bases from J; junction bases left unmatched: 10. CDR1 SEHNR and CDR2 FQNEAQ come from the germline V gene (reference sequence). This CDR3 is 16 amino acids long. The CDR3 nucleotides read TGTGCCAGCAGCTTAGGAACAGGGGCAGTAAGGAACATTCAGTACTTC. Translation: CASSLGTGAVRNIQYF.

The chain couples TRBV19 to TRBJ2-7; tentatively, D is TRBD2 (6 bases). V was shortened by 3 bases and J by 1 base, with 13 bases between the two germline ends. CDR3 size: 15 residues. Germline CDR1 LNHDA, CDR2 SQIVND (reference sequence). The CDR3, as DNA: TGTGCCAGTAGTATTGGTGGCGGGGCGTCCTACGAGCAGTACTTC. Its translation is CASSIGGGASYEQYF. The full variable domain, its missing parts supplied by reference TRBV19 and TRBJ2-7, is DGGITQSPKYLFRKEGQNVTLSCEQNLNHDAMYWYRQDPGQGLRLIYYSQIVNDFQKGDIAEGYSVSREKKESFPLTVTSAQKNPTAFYLCASSIGGGASYEQYFGPGTRLTVT.